A selection of T cell receptor beta chains follows, all from one sample in a study of cytomegalovirus exposure and HLA in healthy donors. Here immunoSEQ multiplex PCR was the method, and the copy in TCRdb shows in-frame clones only, minus some. Of some 150,000 clones in the sample, roughly 85% were seen once. Sequenced input: PBMCs. These receptors were obtained from a man aged 35 to 55 in good health and CMV-seronegative. Each CDR3 is given with its conserved first and last residue. D genes are given only for firm matches. Some rows have no size entry. The others give once, few or many, or a class for an expanded clone.

j_call v_call d_call clone_size cdr3_nt cdr3_aa
TRBJ1-2 TRBV6-5 - once TGTGCCAGCAGTGCCGACAGGCTCTACTATGGCTACACCTTC CASSADRLYYGYTF
TRBJ2-6 TRBV28 TRBD2 - TGTGCCACCAGACTAGCGGGGAACTCTGGGGCCAACGTCCTGACTTTC CATRLAGNSGANVLTF
TRBJ2-1 TRBV19 TRBD1 - TGTGCCAGTAGTATAGATGAGGGCAGGGGGCGGTATTTTCCTGAGCAGTTCTTC CASSIDEGRGRYFPEQFF
TRBJ1-2 TRBV4-3 - few TGCGCCAGCAGCCAAGATTACAGGAATGGCTACACCTTC CASSQDYRNGYTF
TRBJ1-6 TRBV27 TRBD1 - TGTGCCAGCAGTTCCACAGGGGGGCGGTCACCCCTCCACTTT CASSSTGGRSPLHF
TRBJ2-7 TRBV23-1 TRBD1 few TGCGCCAGCAGCCCGAAACCGGGACAGAACTACGAGCAGTACTTC CASSPKPGQNYEQYF
TRBJ1-3 TRBV5-1 - - TGCGCCAGCAGCTTGGTCGCCGCAGGCCCTGGAAACACCATATATTTT CASSLVAAGPGNTIYF
TRBJ2-2 TRBV11-3 TRBD2 - TGTGCCAGCAGCCTACGACTAGCGGGAGCTGGGGAGCTGTTTTTT CASSLRLAGAGELFF
TRBJ2-7 TRBV5-6 - - TGTGCCAGCAGCTCTTTCTACGAGCAGTACTTC CASSSFYEQYF
TRBJ2-7 TRBV25-1 TRBD1 - TGTGCCAGCAGAACAGGGGGCTACGAGCAGTACTTC CASRTGGYEQYF
TRBJ2-1 TRBV11-2 - - TGTGCCAGCAGCTTACCAAGCGGTATTAACAATGAGCAGTTCTTC CASSLPSGINNEQFF
TRBJ2-7 TRBV29-1 - - TGCAGCGTCAAACAGGGAGTATCACACGAGCAGTACTTC CSVKQGVSHEQYF
TRBJ2-1 TRBV6-4 TRBD2 - TGTGCCAGGTTAATAGGACTAGCGGGAGGGAATTACAATGAGCAGTTCTTC CARLIGLAGGNYNEQFF
TRBJ1-1 TRBV12-5 - - TGTGCTAGTGGTTGGGACGGCCAGGGGGAAGCTTTCTTT CASGWDGQGEAFF
TRBJ2-3 TRBV19 - - TGTGCCAGTAGTCCCACTTTCTTCCAGGGTGCAGATACGCAGTATTTT CASSPTFFQGADTQYF
TRBJ1-1 TRBV5-6 - many TGTGCCAGCAGCTTGAGGGTGGGACAGAACACTGAAGCTTTCTTT CASSLRVGQNTEAFF
TRBJ2-1 TRBV5-4 TRBD2 - TGTGCCAGCAGCTTGGGGACTAGCGGGAGTGAGCAGTTCTTC CASSLGTSGSEQFF
TRBJ2-7 TRBV7-9 - - TGTGCCAGCAGCAAAGAGGGGGTTACCTACGAGCAGTACTTC CASSKEGVTYEQYF
TRBJ2-1 TRBV28 TRBD2 once TGTGCCAGCTGGCGAGGGGCTAGCGGGAGTACTGAGCAGTTCTTC CASWRGASGSTEQFF
TRBJ2-1 TRBV29-1 TRBD1 few TGCAGCGCCTGGACAGGGGGCAACAATGAGCAGTTCTTC CSAWTGGNNEQFF
TRBJ1-2 TRBV5-1 TRBD1 - TGCGCCAGCATCTACCCACCCCCCGGACAGGGCCGATATGGCTACACCTTC CASIYPPPGQGRYGYTF
TRBJ1-2 TRBV29-1 - once TGCAGCGTTGATCGGTCGACAGGTCCGGACTATGGCTACACCTTC CSVDRSTGPDYGYTF
TRBJ2-3 TRBV4-2 TRBD1 - TGTGCCAGCAGCCTTACCTCGGACAGGGACACAGATACGCAGTATTTT CASSLTSDRDTDTQYF
TRBJ2-6 TRBV5-1 - once TGCGCCAGCAGCTTGGCGGTTCCCTCTGGGGCCAACGGCCTGACTTTC CASSLAVPSGANGLTF
TRBJ1-2 TRBV28 TRBD1 few TGTGCCAGCTCCTCTTGGGACAGACCTAACTATGGCTACACCTTC CASSSWDRPNYGYTF
TRBJ2-4 TRBV11-2 TRBD2 - TGTGCCAGCAGCCATGAACCGACTAGCATCGTCATTCAGTACTTC CASSHEPTSIVIQYF
TRBJ2-3 TRBV5-1 TRBD1 - TGCGCCAGCAGCAAAGACAGGGGAGCCCCAGATACGCAGTATTTT CASSKDRGAPDTQYF
TRBJ1-5 TRBV2 - - TGTGCCAGCAGTGAAAATCGGATCGCTAGGCAGCCCCAGCATTTT CASSENRIARQPQHF
TRBJ2-3 TRBV6-1 TRBD2 - TGTGCCAGCAGGCCTTTAGCGGGGAATACGCAGTATTTT CASRPLAGNTQYF
TRBJ2-5 TRBV5-1 TRBD1 - TGCGCCAGCAGTCGACAGGGTGAGGAGACCCAGTACTTC CASSRQGEETQYF
TRBJ2-7 TRBV5-6 TRBD2 - TGTGCCAGCAGCTTGGGAGCGGGAGGGAGCGAGCAGTACTTC CASSLGAGGSEQYF
TRBJ2-7 TRBV5-4 TRBD1 - TGTGCCAGCAGCCCCGACAGGGGTTACGAGCAGTACTTC CASSPDRGYEQYF
TRBJ2-2 TRBV28 - - TGTGCCAGCATCCCTGGGCACAGCCCGAACACCGGGGAGCTGTTTTTT CASIPGHSPNTGELFF
TRBJ2-4 TRBV13 - - TGTGCCAGCAGCTCCCCAGGGGGGATGGTCAAAAACATTCAGTACTTC CASSSPGGMVKNIQYF
TRBJ2-2 TRBV11-2 - - TGTGCCAGCAGCTTGCAGAGACTTACAGGGAGTCCCGGGGAGCTGTTTTTT CASSLQRLTGSPGELFF
TRBJ2-6 TRBV5-1 - few TGCGCCAGCAGCTTACAGTTCTCTGGGGCCAACGGCCTGACTTTC CASSLQFSGANGLTF
TRBJ2-7 TRBV28 - - TGTGCCAGCAGTTTAGTTCAGGGGAAGGGGGAGCAGTACTTC CASSLVQGKGEQYF
TRBJ1-2 TRBV5-4 - - TGTGCCAGCAGCCGTACAGGGTTTCGCTATGGCTACACCTTC CASSRTGFRYGYTF
TRBJ2-7 TRBV4-1 TRBD2 - TGCGCCAGCAGCCAAGAGTCCTTGCGGGAGGGCGAGCAGTACTTC CASSQESLREGEQYF
TRBJ1-1 TRBV19 - - TGTGCCAGTAGTATTAAGCCGGGGAACACTGAAGCTTTCTTT CASSIKPGNTEAFF
TRBJ2-5 TRBV5-1 - - TGCGCCAGCAGCTTGGCCTTGGGAGGGGGATCAGAGACCCAGTACTTC CASSLALGGGSETQYF
TRBJ2-1 TRBV11-2 - - TGTGCCAGCAGCTTAGTGGAGGCGCAGTTCTTC CASSLVEAQFF
TRBJ2-2 TRBV29-1 - few TGCAGCGTTGAAGGCGAGGGTATCATCGACACCGGGGAGCTGTTTTTT CSVEGEGIIDTGELFF
TRBJ2-7 TRBV4-1 TRBD2 - TGCGCCAGCAGCCAAGGGGGACTAGACTACGAGCAGTACTTC CASSQGGLDYEQYF
TRBJ2-4 TRBV19 - - TGTGCCAGTAGGGGACACGACAAAAACATTCAGTACTTC CASRGHDKNIQYF
TRBJ2-6 TRBV19 - - TGTGCCAGTAGTTGGGGCATCTCTGGGGCCAACGTCCTGACTTTC CASSWGISGANVLTF
TRBJ1-5 TRBV10-3 - - TGTGCCATCAGTGGAGGGGGAGAGAATCAGCCCCAGCATTTT CAISGGGENQPQHF
TRBJ2-3 TRBV6-6 - - TGTGCCAGCAGTTACTTACCCGGGAGTCCCACAGATACGCAGTATTTT CASSYLPGSPTDTQYF
TRBJ2-2 TRBV27 - few TGTGCCAGCAGTTTAGGTCGTAGGGGTAACACCGGGGAGCTGTTTTTT CASSLGRRGNTGELFF
TRBJ1-5 TRBV5-1 - few TGCGCCAGCAGCTTGTCAGGGTTCAGCAATCAGCCCCAGCATTTT CASSLSGFSNQPQHF